The 10 T cell receptor beta chains below come from one sample, sequenced in a study of CD8 T cells in Susac syndrome. Random hexamers were used to reverse transcribe the RNA input (roughly 0.5 to 1 ug). TCRdb redid the calling of the immunoSEQ multiplex PCR reads with MiXCR, one entry per CDR3 protein. The sample includes about 200,000 distinct CDR3 sequences, roughly 95% seen only once; the top ten take approximately 0.09%. Material: CD4+ T cells from PBMCs. All receptors come from a human donor with multiple sclerosis.

This chain connects TRBV6-5 to TRBJ1-1; D is perhaps TRBD1 (5 bases). The germline V gene encodes CDR1 MNHEY and CDR2 SVGAGI. Trimming left V 6 bases short and J 7 bases short, with 18 bases between. This CDR3 has 14 residues. As DNA, the CDR3 is TGTGCCAGCAGCGGGGTCGTGGGACGGAGTGAAGCTTTCTTT. This sequence encodes CASSGVVGRSEAFF.

The chain has TRBV30 and TRBJ1-1; perhaps TRBD1 as D (5 bases). The germline V gene encodes CDR1 GTSNPN and CDR2 SVGIG (reference sequence). The CDR3 is made up of 17 amino acids. The germline V and J ends were trimmed by 5 bases and 4 bases, with 26 bases remaining between them. The CDR3 DNA reads as TGTGCCTGGGATATGTCACGTGTCAGGTCCGGGGGCACTGAAGCTTTCTTT. Protein product: CAWDMSRVRSGGTEAFF. Based on the CDR3 plus reference TRBV30 and TRBJ1-1, the full variable domain is SQTIHQWPATLVQPVGSPLSLECTVEGTSNPNLYWYRQAAGRGLQLLFYSVGIGQISSEVPQNLSASRPQDRQFILSSKKLLLSDSGFYLCAWDMSRVRSGGTEAFFGQGTRLTVV.

This clonotype was seen only once. The chain employs TRBV2 and TRBJ2-1; D unclear. V was shortened by 2 bases and J by 4 bases, with 15 bases between the two germline ends. This CDR3 comprises 16 residues. Germline-derived CDR1 and CDR2 are SNHLY and FYNNEI. In DNA, the CDR3 is TGTGCCAGCAGTGAAACTGGGTCCACCTCGTACAATGAGCAGTTCTTC. Protein: CASSETGSTSYNEQFF.

The genes are TRBV20-1 and TRBJ2-3; D unresolved. Per germline, CDR1 DFQATT and CDR2 SNEGSKA (reference sequence). This CDR3 region has 14 residues. V was cut by 5 bases and J by 0 bases, with 12 bases left in between. The CDR3 DNA reads TGCAGTGCTCCCTATCCCGGTAGCACAGATACGCAGTATTTT. It specifies CSAPYPGSTDTQYF.

The gene calls are TRBV6-1 and TRBJ1-1; 9 bases align to TRBD1. This CDR3 spans 15 amino acids. The V gene's germline CDR1 is MNHNS and CDR2 SASEGT. The junction had 11 bases not matched to a gene; V was cut back by 8 bases and J by 4 bases. This chain's CDR3 is CASRTGEGVGTEAFF. CDR3 coding DNA: TGTGCCAGCCGGACAGGGGAAGGTGTTGGCACTGAAGCTTTCTTT.

CDR3 coding DNA: TGTGCCTGGAGTTCAGACAGGGGCTTCAATCAGCCCCAGCATTTT. Its translation is CAWSSDRGFNQPQHF. J is TRBJ1-5 and V is TRBV30; TRBD1 matches at 8 bases. V shed 2 bases, J shed 3 bases, and the junction held 6 bases outside the gene matches. Germline CDR1 is GTSNPN and CDR2 is SVGIG (reference sequence). The CDR3 sequence is 15 residues long.

This chain joins TRBV12-3 or TRBV12-4 and TRBJ2-3; D could derive from TRBD1 or TRBD2 (5 bases each). V lost 6 bases, J lost 7 bases, and 20 bases lay in between. This CDR3 is 15 amino acids long. The CDR3 reads CASSTGPTSLNTQYF. The CDR3 DNA reads as TGTGCCAGCAGCACGGGACCAACTTCCCTCAATACGCAGTATTTT.

This chain links TRBV2 with TRBJ2-7, with D maybe TRBD2 (6 bases). CDR1 and CDR2 from the germline V gene are SNHLY and FYNNEI. The V and J ends lost 4 bases and 3 bases respectively, with 13 bases between them. The length of the CDR3 is 14 residues. The CDR3 loop is CASSGGTYHYEQYF. The CDR3 bases are TGTGCCAGCAGTGGGGGGACTTACCACTACGAGCAGTACTTC.

The chain couples TRBV5-1 to TRBJ2-7; 8 positions match TRBD1. CDR1 SGHRS and CDR2 YFSETQ come from the germline V gene. J lost 5 bases, V lost 2 bases, and 6 bases had no gene match. The CDR3 contains 14 residues. This CDR3 reads CASSLADRGDEQYF. Here the CDR3 DNA reads TGCGCCAGCAGCTTAGCCGACAGGGGAGACGAGCAGTACTTC.

This clonotype was seen just once. V gene TRBV13 combines with J gene TRBJ2-1; 7 bases are shared with TRBD1. The CDR3 sequence is 17 residues long. Unmatched junction bases numbered 12, after V lost 2 bases and J lost 5 bases. Looked up from germline, CDR1 is PRHDT and CDR2 is FYEKMQ (reference sequence). The CDR3 loop is CASSLWEWTGADNEQFF. The CDR3 coding sequence is TGTGCCAGCAGCTTATGGGAATGGACAGGAGCCGACAATGAGCAGTTCTTC.